The clone carrying this T cell receptor (beta chain) was counted ten times or more. Its specificity is unknown. This CDR3 has 15 residues. The V gene's germline CDR1 is SGHTA and CDR2 FQGNSA. V was clipped by 2 bases and J by 8 bases, with 16 bases between them. The data are from a study of T-cell memory formation after mild COVID-19. One entry per CDR3 protein results from TCRdb running MiXCR on the 5' RACE reads. The table has about 360,000 distinct CDR3 sequences, approximately 14% seen once. Whole-study results and caveats: The main location of contracting CD4+ clones was CM and EM, and that of contracting CD8+ clones was EMRA. Clones from the second wave (peaking day 37) had unconfirmed SARS-CoV-2 specificity. There was a balanced CD4/CD8 profile in clones contracting day 15 to 85, and later expanders leaned CD4+.

The origin of this receptor is a man aged 18-30 years who had mild COVID-19 (a few samples of this study predate the infection). Cell type and time point are not known. Sequenced input: PBMCs or a T cell subset sorted from them (not recorded which). V gene TRBV7-2 combines with J gene TRBJ2-4; D is perhaps TRBD1 or TRBD2 (5 bases each). Written as DNA, the CDR3 is TGTGCCAGCAGCTTAATGGGGAGCGAAGGGGACATTCAGTACTTC. Residues: CASSLMGSEGDIQYF.